A single sample gave rise to the 26 T cell receptor beta chains below, sequenced in a study of T-cell reconstitution after alpha-beta-depleted transplantation in children. The authors prepared the TCRbeta library with unique molecular identifiers. Each CDR3 protein is one row after TCRdb ran MiXCR on the PCR reads. The sample has hundreds of thousands of distinct CDR3 sequences, approximately 12% seen once; the top ten hold around 2%. Sequencing used PBMCs, mostly from graft donor cells, obtained 360 days after TCRalphabeta/CD19-depleted stem cell transplant. The source of these receptors is a male patient younger than 18 who had a stem cell transplant for acute myeloid leukemia, so the T cells may come from the graft donor.

A few counts support this clonotype. This rearrangement joins TRBV18 to TRBJ2-7; weak D call: TRBD1 (7 bases). The CDR3 is 14 residues long. The V and J ends lost 0 bases and 4 bases respectively, with 10 bases between them. The germline CDR1 and CDR2 sequences are KGHSH and LQKENI. In nucleotides, the CDR3 is TGTGCCAGCTCACCACCGCCAGGGGGGTACGAGCAGTACTTC. Translation: CASSPPPGGYEQYF.

This clonotype was detected only a few times. This chain uses TRBV12-3 or TRBV12-4 with TRBJ2-1; 10 nucleotides align to TRBD1. This CDR3 is 16 amino acids long. Trimming at V came to 3 bases and at J to 8 bases, leaving 10 bases not matched to a gene. CDR3 region: CASSFTPGTGVDEQFF. CDR3 sequence (DNA): TGTGCCAGCAGTTTCACCCCCGGGACAGGGGTTGATGAGCAGTTCTTC.

This clonotype was found many times. The rearrangement uses TRBV4-2 and TRBJ1-1; D unclear. With 0 bases removed from V and 5 bases from J, the gap between germline ends came to 7 bases. From germline, CDR1 is LGHNA and CDR2 YNFKEQ. The length of the CDR3 is 13 residues. The CDR3 DNA reads TGTGCCAGCAGCCAAGACGGGAGGACTGAAGCTTTCTTT. It translates to CASSQDGRTEAFF.

Ten or more counts support this clonotype. The J gene is TRBJ2-6, the V gene TRBV9; TRBD1 matches at 12 bases. This CDR3 spans 19 amino acids. In germline, CDR1 is SGDLS, CDR2 YYNGEE. Germline trimming cut 3 bases from V and 4 bases from J; bases unmatched to any gene: 11. CDR3 region: CASSARGTGGAGGANVLTF. CDR3 nucleotides: TGTGCCAGCAGCGCGAGGGGGACAGGGGGCGCAGGCGGGGCCAACGTCCTGACTTTC. The complete variable domain, with remaining parts taken from reference TRBV9 and TRBJ2-6, reads DSGVTQTPKHLITATGQRVTLRCSPRSGDLSVYWYQQSLDQGLQFLIQYYNGEERAKGNILERFSAQQFPDLHSELNLSSLELGDSALYFCASSARGTGGAGGANVLTFGAGSRLTVL.

This clonotype came up many times. The chain couples TRBV12-3 or TRBV12-4 to TRBJ2-3; the D gene could be TRBD1 or TRBD2 (5 bases each). The CDR3 length is 13 residues. The V gene lost 6 bases and the J gene lost 3 bases, with 10 bases spanning the gap. The CDR3: CASSWDETDTQYF. The CDR3 region has the DNA TGTGCCAGCAGCTGGGACGAGACAGATACGCAGTATTTT.

As to this clonotype: A much larger clone differs by one base, so this may be a read error. This chain links TRBV7-9 with TRBJ2-4; tentatively, D is TRBD1 or TRBD2 (5 bases each). The CDR3 runs 17 residues. Germline loops: CDR1 SEHNR, CDR2 FQNEAQ (reference sequence). In DNA, the CDR3 is TGTGCCAGCAGTTTCTCGAACCGGGACGGAGCCAAATACATTCAGTACTTC. Protein sequence: CASSFSNRDGAKYIQYF.

Ten or more counts support this clonotype. This chain joins TRBV29-1 and TRBJ2-1; 8 bases line up with TRBD2. There are 14 residues in the CDR3. With 2 bases clipped from V and 3 bases from J, the junction kept 3 bases outside the gene matches. In germline, CDR1 is SQVTM, CDR2 ANQGSEA. This chain's CDR3 is CSVEKLAVYNEQFF. For the CDR3, the DNA is TGCAGCGTTGAAAAACTAGCGGTCTACAATGAGCAGTTCTTC.

V is TRBV11-1 and J is TRBJ2-7; 11 nucleotides line up with TRBD2. Trimming at V came to 3 bases and at J to 11 bases, leaving 9 bases not matched to a gene. The CDR3 contains 14 residues. Germline V gene data show CDR1 as SGHAT and CDR2 as FQDESV (reference sequence). The CDR3: CASSFPGLAAPEYF. The CDR3 DNA sequence: TGTGCCAGCAGCTTCCCGGGACTAGCGGCTCCAGAGTACTTC. Supplemented by reference TRBV11-1 and TRBJ2-7, the full variable domain reads EAEVAQSPRYKITEKSQAVAFWCDPISGHATLYWYRQILGQGPELLVQFQDESVVDDSQLPKDRFSAERLKGVDSTLKIQPAELGDSAMYLCASSFPGLAAPEYFGPGTRLTVT.

Only a few counts were recorded for this clonotype. This chain joins TRBV6-1 and TRBJ1-2; 9 bases line up with TRBD1. V was pared by 5 bases and J by 8 bases, with 9 bases of the junction left unmatched. CDR1 is MNHNS and CDR2 is SASEGT in the germline V gene. The CDR3 covers 14 residues. The CDR3 DNA sequence: TGTGCCAGCAGTACAGGGGGCTTAATAGTCGGCTACACCTTC. Protein sequence: CASSTGGLIVGYTF.

This clonotype was found many times. The gene calls are TRBV29-1 and TRBJ2-3; D gene unclear. The CDR3 is made up of 12 amino acids. V was pared by 1 base and J by 2 bases, with 4 bases between. In germline, CDR1 is SQVTM, CDR2 ANQGSEA. The CDR3 nucleotides read TGCAGCGTTGAAGCAAACACAGATACGCAGTATTTT. Its translation: CSVEANTDTQYF.

There are many counts of this clonotype. The chain uses TRBV12-5 and TRBJ2-1, with D tentatively TRBD2 (5 bases). The CDR3 is 13 amino acids. Trimming removed 5 bases at V and 7 bases at J, with 12 bases between. Germline CDR1 is LGHNT and CDR2 is FRNRAP. In nucleotides, the CDR3 is TGTGCTAGTGGTGATCAGCTAGCAAATGAGCAGTTCTTC. Its translation: CASGDQLANEQFF.

This clonotype was detected only a few times. The V gene is TRBV12-3 or TRBV12-4, the J gene TRBJ2-1; the match to TRBD2 covers 11 bases. CDR3 length: 15 amino acids. J gave up 9 bases and V 4 bases, and 8 bases lay outside the gene matches. The CDR3 DNA follows: TGTGCCAGCAGTTCCGATAGCGGGAGGGCCCTTGAGCAGTTCTTC. This translates into CASSSDSGRALEQFF.

This clonotype was observed a handful of times. V usage is TRBV20-1 and J usage is TRBJ2-3; perhaps TRBD1 as D (5 bases). Germline V gives CDR1 DFQATT, CDR2 SNEGSKA (reference sequence). The CDR3 is made up of 13 amino acids. The germline V and J ends were trimmed by 5 bases and 2 bases, with 11 bases remaining between them. The CDR3 is CSAPGPYTDTQYF. The CDR3 DNA is TGCAGTGCTCCAGGGCCATACACAGATACGCAGTATTTT.

The rearrangement joins TRBV7-2 to TRBJ1-1; tentatively, D is TRBD1 (5 bases). V dropped 6 bases and J dropped 1 base, with 18 bases sitting between them. The length of the CDR3 is 16 residues. Germline loops: CDR1 SGHTA, CDR2 FQGNSA. The CDR3 DNA is TGTGCCAGCAGGACGAGCTGGGGCAGATCGAACACTGAAGCTTTCTTT. Encoded protein: CASRTSWGRSNTEAFF.

V is TRBV7-2 and J is TRBJ2-3, with 7 bases lining up with TRBD2. The ends lost 4 bases at V and 3 bases at J; junction bases unmatched: 4. The CDR3 length is 14 residues. CDR1 is SGHTA and CDR2 is FQGNSA in the germline V gene. CDR3 sequence (DNA): TGTGCCAGCAGCTGGGACTACGGGACAGATACGCAGTATTTT. It encodes CASSWDYGTDTQYF.

The chain recombines TRBV6-1 with TRBJ1-5; 7 positions match TRBD1. V lost 8 bases, J lost 1 base, and 11 bases stayed unmatched. This CDR3 is 16 amino acids long. CDR1 and CDR2 from the germline V gene are MNHNS and SASEGT. CDR3 nucleotides: TGTGCCAGCCGAAAGGGGGCCCCTGCAAGCAATCAGCCCCAGCATTTT. Translating gives CASRKGAPASNQPQHF.

The CDR3 is CSANRGGLEQYF. In DNA form, the CDR3 reads TGCAGTGCGAACAGGGGGGGGCTCGAGCAGTACTTC. The rearrangement uses TRBV20-1 and TRBJ2-7, with D possibly TRBD1 on 8 matching bases. Per germline, CDR1 DFQATT and CDR2 SNEGSKA (reference sequence). V dropped 6 bases and J dropped 6 bases, with 15 bases sitting between them. The CDR3 length is 12 residues.

The sample holds many counts of this clonotype. This chain joins TRBV24-1 and TRBJ2-2; unclear D gene. The CDR3 spans 16 residues. Germline assignment: CDR1 KGHDR and CDR2 SFDVKD. V was cut by 1 base and J by 4 bases, with 12 bases left in between. CDR3 DNA: TGTGCCACCAGTGATTTCATGGGCCGAAGCACCGGGGAGCTGTTTTTT. Its protein is CATSDFMGRSTGELFF.

The sample holds many counts of this clonotype. V gene TRBV25-1 combines with J gene TRBJ2-7, with 11 bases matching TRBD2. The V gene's germline CDR1 is MGHDK and CDR2 SYGVNS. The CDR3 length is 17 residues. Unmatched junction bases numbered 9, after V lost 0 bases and J lost 5 bases. The CDR3 bases are TGTGCCAGCAGTGAATATATTTTAGCGGGAGGGCCGAACGAGCAGTACTTC. Its translation is CASSEYILAGGPNEQYF.

The V call is TRBV28, the J call TRBJ2-7; no clear D. The ends were cut back, 6 bases at V and 4 bases at J, with 13 bases in the middle. This CDR3 spans 13 amino acids. From germline, CDR1 is MDHEN and CDR2 SYDVKM. CDR3 amino acids: CASRDVLPYEQYF. CDR3 nucleotides: TGTGCCAGCAGGGACGTCCTTCCGTACGAGCAGTACTTC.

This clonotype was found a few times. The chain uses TRBV7-9 and TRBJ2-7; 9 nucleotides agree with TRBD1. CDR3 length: 15 amino acids. Germline V gene lookup returns CDR1 SEHNR and CDR2 FQNEAQ (reference sequence). The V gene end was trimmed by 1 base and the J gene end by 5 bases; junction bases not matched to a gene: 6. The CDR3 loop is CASSLGGTGKDEQYF. The CDR3 bases are TGTGCCAGCAGCTTAGGTGGGACAGGGAAGGACGAGCAGTACTTC.

This clonotype was picked up many times. The chain employs TRBV9 and TRBJ2-3; D is ambiguous. V was shortened by 4 bases and J by 3 bases, with 24 bases between the two germline ends. CDR3 size: 18 residues. Germline V lookup: CDR1 SGDLS, CDR2 YYNGEE. CDR3 DNA sequence: TGTGCCAGCAGCCACTCGGCCCATTGGCAGTCCCCTACAGATACGCAGTATTTT. It codes for CASSHSAHWQSPTDTQYF.

V usage is TRBV7-3 and J usage is TRBJ2-7, with 8 nucleotides matching TRBD2. Germline CDR1 and CDR2: SGHTA and FQGTGA. This CDR3 region has 14 residues. V was pared by 5 bases and J by 6 bases, with 9 bases of the junction left unmatched. This CDR3 is CASSKHGTSIEQYF. In DNA form, the CDR3 reads TGTGCCAGCAGCAAACACGGGACTAGTATCGAGCAGTACTTC.

This clonotype appeared a few times. The genes are TRBV7-6 and TRBJ2-2; 9 bases are a match to TRBD1. The CDR3 length is 17 residues. Germline V lookup: CDR1 SGHVS, CDR2 FNYEAQ. The V segment lost 5 bases and the J segment 4 bases; nucleotides outside the gene matches: 11. Here the CDR3 reads CASSTSTYRGLTGELFF. The CDR3 region has the DNA TGTGCCAGCAGCACATCGACTTACAGGGGGCTCACCGGGGAGCTGTTTTTT.

This clonotype has ten or more counts. This rearrangement joins TRBV29-1 to TRBJ1-4; no definite D call. Germline V gives CDR1 SQVTM, CDR2 ANQGSEA. There are 13 residues in the CDR3. Deletions cut 1 base from V and 10 bases from J, with 13 bases between. CDR3 in amino acids: CSVEGGGLGKLFF. CDR3 DNA sequence: TGCAGCGTTGAAGGTGGAGGCCTGGGAAAACTGTTTTTT.

This clonotype was picked up a small number of times. In DNA, the CDR3 is TGTGCCAGCAGCCCACTACCGGGACTAGCGGGAGGGAGCACAGATACGCAGTATTTT. Protein: CASSPLPGLAGGSTDTQYF. This chain uses TRBV6-2 or TRBV6-3 with TRBJ2-3, with TRBD2 identical over 16 bases. V shed 6 bases and J 0 bases; nucleotides not matched to a gene: 9. This CDR3 contains 19 residues. Per germline, CDR1 MNHEY and CDR2 SVGEGT.